These 27 T cell receptor beta chains originate from one sample sequenced in a study of T-cell reconstitution after alpha-beta-depleted transplantation in children. The TCRbeta library was prepared with unique molecular identifiers. TCRdb re-derived calls from the PCR reads in MiXCR, one entry per CDR3 protein. This sample yields some 220,000 distinct CDR3 sequences, of which 8.5% to 10% are seen a single time; 5% to 7% belongs to the top ten. Sequencing was performed on PBMCs from the stem cell graft donor, taken from the stem cell graft. All receptors derive from a human donor who donated a stem cell graft to a child with acute lymphoblastic leukemia.

This clonotype was seen ten or more times. The V gene is TRBV10-3, the J gene TRBJ2-1; 9 nucleotides align to TRBD1. Germline trimming cut 6 bases from V and 8 bases from J; bases unmatched to any gene: 11. From germline, CDR1 is ENHRY and CDR2 SYGVKD. This CDR3 comprises 15 residues. The DNA of the CDR3 is TGTGCCATCAGAGCAGGGACAGGGTTTGAGGATGAGCAGTTCTTC. Residues: CAIRAGTGFEDEQFF.

This clonotype was picked up many times. The chain has TRBV5-1 and TRBJ1-2; D is perhaps TRBD1 (5 bases). Germline V gives CDR1 SGHRS, CDR2 YFSETQ. This CDR3 is built from 12 residues. The V end was cut by 4 bases, the J end by 3 bases, with 7 bases between. The CDR3 DNA is TGCGCCAGCAGCCCCAGGGACTATGGCTACACCTTC. It specifies CASSPRDYGYTF.

The sample holds many counts of this clonotype. The CDR3: CASSSDWTSGIIAKNIQYF. The CDR3 bases are TGTGCCAGCAGCTCAGACTGGACTAGCGGGATCATAGCCAAAAACATTCAGTACTTC. The genes are TRBV11-2 and TRBJ2-4; 12 bases fit TRBD2. Germline assignment: CDR1 SGHAT and CDR2 FQNNGV. The CDR3 contains 19 residues. V lost 4 bases, J lost 0 bases, and 10 bases stayed unmatched. Supplemented by reference TRBV11-2 and TRBJ2-4, the full variable domain reads EAGVAQSPRYKIIEKRQSVAFWCNPISGHATLYWYQQILGQGPKLLIQFQNNGVVDDSQLPKDRFSAERLKGVDSTLKIQPAKLEDSAVYLCASSSDWTSGIIAKNIQYFGAGTRLSVL.

This chain joins TRBV5-1 and TRBJ2-2, with no clear D. V lost 0 bases and J lost 3, with 15 bases in between. CDR1 and CDR2 (germline): SGHRS, YFSETQ. The length of the CDR3 is 17 residues. CDR3 sequence reads: CASSLGDKVADTGELFF. The CDR3 nucleotides are TGCGCCAGCAGCTTGGGTGACAAGGTGGCGGACACCGGGGAGCTGTTTTTT.

The chain has TRBV6-1 and TRBJ1-1; 9 bases align to TRBD1. V lost 10 bases and J lost 7; bases outside the gene matches: 13. There are 14 residues in the CDR3. Germline V CDR1 and CDR2: MNHNS, SASEGT. DNA of the CDR3: TGTGCCACCGCCTTACAGGGGGCGCAGGGTGAAGCTTTCTTT. This sequence encodes CATALQGAQGEAFF.

The rearrangement uses TRBV9 and TRBJ1-5; no clear D gene. V lost 0 bases and J 0 bases, leaving 7 bases between the germline ends. There are 15 residues in the CDR3. Per germline, CDR1 SGDLS and CDR2 YYNGEE. The CDR3 bases are TGTGCCAGCAGCGTAGACGGTTATAGCAATCAGCCCCAGCATTTT. This sequence encodes CASSVDGYSNQPQHF.

This clonotype was counted many times. V gene TRBV5-5 combines with J gene TRBJ1-4; D gene uncertain. Germline values: CDR1 SGHKS, CDR2 YYEKEE (reference sequence). The CDR3 runs 17 residues. V lost 4 bases, J lost 0 bases, and 16 bases lay in between. CDR3 amino acids: CASSASPLGATNEKLFF. The CDR3 nucleotides read TGTGCCAGCAGCGCCTCTCCTTTGGGTGCAACTAATGAAAAACTGTTTTTT. The entire variable domain, with the rest obtained from reference TRBV5-5 and TRBJ1-4, is as follows: DAGVTQSPTHLIKTRGQQVTLRCSPISGHKSVSWYQQVLGQGPQFIFQYYEKEERGRGNFPDRFSARQFPNYSSELNVNALLLGDSALYLCASSASPLGATNEKLFFGSGTQLSVL.

The rearrangement links TRBV20-1 to TRBJ1-1; D not certain. Germline lookup yields CDR1 DFQATT and CDR2 SNEGSKA (reference sequence). V lost 7 bases, J lost 3 bases, and 9 bases lay in between. The CDR3 runs to 11 residues. CDR3 protein: CSGLSDTEAFF. CDR3 in DNA: TGCAGTGGTTTGTCAGACACTGAAGCTTTCTTT.

This clonotype has only a few counts. The chain joins TRBV20-1 to TRBJ1-5; D is perhaps TRBD1 (6 bases). CDR3 length equals 13 residues. The germline V gene encodes CDR1 DFQATT and CDR2 SNEGSKA (reference sequence). Trimming cost V 0 bases and J 6 bases, with 9 bases left between them. The CDR3: CSARDDRSQPQHF. The CDR3 bases are TGCAGTGCTAGAGACGACAGGAGTCAGCCCCAGCATTTT.

This clonotype was seen only a few times. The genes are TRBV10-1 and TRBJ2-7; 11 positions match TRBD1. V shed 4 bases, J shed 3 bases, and the junction held 8 bases outside the gene matches. This CDR3 comprises 16 residues. Per the germline V gene, CDR1 is WNHNN and CDR2 is SYGVQD (reference sequence). This CDR3 is CASSGVGDRGYYEQYF. The CDR3 nucleotides are TGCGCCAGCAGTGGAGTGGGGGACAGGGGGTACTACGAGCAGTACTTC.

This clonotype was counted ten times or more. The J gene is TRBJ2-3, the V gene TRBV9; tentatively, D is TRBD1 (6 bases). Germline V gene lookup returns CDR1 SGDLS and CDR2 YYNGEE. The CDR3 length is 16 residues. Between the trimmed V and J ends, which lost 2 bases and 0 bases, there was a span of 13 bases. The CDR3 loop reads CASSVGGHQSTDTQYF. Here the CDR3 DNA reads TGTGCCAGCAGCGTTGGGGGCCATCAGAGCACAGATACGCAGTATTTT. Filled out from reference TRBV9 and TRBJ2-3, the complete variable domain reads DSGVTQTPKHLITATGQRVTLRCSPRSGDLSVYWYQQSLDQGLQFLIQYYNGEERAKGNILERFSAQQFPDLHSELNLSSLELGDSALYFCASSVGGHQSTDTQYFGPGTRLTVL.

This clonotype turned up a few times. This sequence joins TRBV7-9 and TRBJ1-1; D uncertain. V lost 3 bases, J lost 5 bases, and 7 bases lay in between. The CDR3 is made up of 12 amino acids. Germline V gene sequence: CDR1 SEHNR, CDR2 FQNEAQ (reference sequence). DNA for the CDR3: TGTGCCAGCAGCTTTTCGGGGACTGAAGCTTTCTTT. It is translated as CASSFSGTEAFF. The full variable domain, its missing parts supplied by reference TRBV7-9 and TRBJ1-1, is DTGVSQNPRHKITKRGQNVTFRCDPISEHNRLYWYRQTLGQGPEFLTYFQNEAQLEKSRLLSDRFSAERPKGSFSTLEIQRTEQGDSAMYLCASSFSGTEAFFGQGTRLTVV.

In this sample, this clonotype turned up many times. The rearrangement uses TRBV29-1 and TRBJ1-4; TRBD1 matches 7 bases. The CDR3 loop spans 13 amino acids. In germline, CDR1 is SQVTM, CDR2 ANQGSEA. The V segment lost 5 bases and the J segment 3 bases; nucleotides outside the gene matches: 3. CDR3 amino acids: CSVTGTANEKLFF. CDR3 sequence (DNA): TGCAGCGTTACCGGGACAGCTAATGAAAAACTGTTTTTT.

This clonotype was picked up a small number of times. This chain joins TRBV12-3 or TRBV12-4 and TRBJ2-7, with 7 bases lining up with TRBD1. CDR3 length: 15 residues. V dropped 3 bases and J dropped 2; count of bases not matched to a gene: 7. The CDR3 spells CASSFATGQPYEQYF. The CDR3, as DNA: TGTGCCAGCAGTTTTGCCACGGGACAGCCCTACGAGCAGTACTTC.

This clonotype showed up just a few times. The CDR3 loop is CASSSSRGSTEAFF. In DNA form, the CDR3 reads TGCGCCAGCAGCTCGAGCAGGGGAAGCACTGAAGCTTTCTTT. The chain employs TRBV5-1 and TRBJ1-1; D is perhaps TRBD1 (6 bases). Trimming took 3 bases from V and 4 from J, leaving 13 bases between them. The CDR3 loop spans 14 amino acids. Germline CDR1 and CDR2: SGHRS and YFSETQ.

At least ten counts were recorded for this clonotype. The chain employs TRBV12-3 or TRBV12-4 and TRBJ2-1; 7 bases are shared with TRBD2. CDR3 length equals 18 residues. V was clipped by 6 bases and J by 3 bases; unmatched bases: 17. CDR3 sequence reads: CASSFRDPRDYLYNEQFF. CDR3 nucleotides: TGTGCCAGCAGCTTTCGGGACCCCAGGGACTACCTCTACAATGAGCAGTTCTTC.

This clonotype appeared many times. J is TRBJ1-4 and V is TRBV5-1, with TRBD1 identical over 7 bases. The CDR3 has 12 amino acids. CDR1 and CDR2 (germline): SGHRS, YFSETQ. The V gene end was trimmed by 6 bases and the J gene end by 8 bases; junction bases not matched to a gene: 4. The CDR3 spells CASKLTGEKLFF. The CDR3 coding sequence is TGCGCCAGCAAGTTGACAGGGGAAAAACTGTTTTTT.

The chain joins TRBV4-2 to TRBJ2-7, with unresolved D. The germline V and J ends were trimmed by 2 bases and 6 bases, with 11 bases remaining between them. Germline CDR1 is LGHNA and CDR2 is YNFKEQ. This CDR3 has 13 residues. In DNA form, the CDR3 reads TGTGCCAGCAGCCAAATAACTCGCTCCGAGCAGTACTTC. Protein sequence: CASSQITRSEQYF.

This clonotype was counted at least ten times. V gene TRBV7-2 combines with J gene TRBJ2-3; 7 nucleotides match TRBD2. The CDR3 is 15 residues long. Losses at the gene ends were 3 bases for V and 2 bases for J; bases not matched to a gene: 5. Germline values: CDR1 SGHTA, CDR2 FQGNSA. The CDR3 sequence: CASSFISGNTDTQYF. For the CDR3, the DNA is TGTGCCAGCAGCTTTATAAGCGGGAACACAGATACGCAGTATTTT.

The chain has TRBV18 and TRBJ2-7; D unclear. The CDR3 is made up of 14 amino acids. The V end lost 1 base, the J end lost 3 bases, and 10 bases lay between the germline ends. Germline V gene lookup returns CDR1 KGHSH and CDR2 LQKENI. CDR3 protein: CASSPQTENYEQYF. For the CDR3, the DNA is TGTGCCAGCTCACCACAGACTGAAAACTACGAGCAGTACTTC.

This clonotype was recorded a few times. The chain uses TRBV7-7 and TRBJ2-3; D is unresolved. V dropped 5 bases and J dropped 3 bases, with 15 bases sitting between them. Germline V gene sequence: CDR1 SSHAT, CDR2 FNYEAQ (reference sequence). The CDR3 has 15 residues. Written as DNA, the CDR3 is TGTGCCAGCAGCCAAGCAGGTGTTGGTACAGATACGCAGTATTTT. Translating it yields CASSQAGVGTDTQYF.

The V call is TRBV7-8, the J call TRBJ2-7; TRBD2 agrees at 11 bases. Germline V CDR1 and CDR2: SGHVS, FQNEAQ. V gave up 7 bases and J gave up 3 bases; unmatched junction bases: 14. This CDR3 is 17 amino acids long. CDR3 nucleotide sequence: TGTGCCAGCAACCCAAGGGGGGGACTAGCGGATATCTACGAGCAGTACTTC. It is translated as CASNPRGGLADIYEQYF. The full variable domain, in which reference TRBV7-8 and TRBJ2-7 provide the parts outside the CDR3, is GAGVSQSPRYKVAKRGQDVALRCDPISGHVSLFWYQQALGQGPEFLTYFQNEAQLDKSGLPSDRFFAERPEGSVSTLKIQRTQQEDSAVYLCASNPRGGLADIYEQYFGPGTRLTVT.

The rearrangement uses TRBV7-8 and TRBJ1-2; 7 bases line up with TRBD1. Per germline, CDR1 SGHVS and CDR2 FQNEAQ. V was pared by 5 bases and J by 5 bases, with 8 bases of the junction left unmatched. The CDR3 consists of 14 residues. CDR3 in DNA: TGTGCCAGCAGCGCTCAGGGGGTGGGGTATGGCTACACCTTC. Protein: CASSAQGVGYGYTF.

This clonotype came up many times. The CDR3 is CASSLGNSHTDTQYF. The DNA for the CDR3 is TGCGCCAGCAGCTTAGGCAACAGTCACACAGATACGCAGTATTTT. V usage is TRBV5-1 and J usage is TRBJ2-3; D is undetermined. Trimming shortened V by 2 bases and J by 2 bases, and 12 bases separated the two germline ends. Germline CDR1 reads SGHRS; CDR2 reads YFSETQ. This CDR3 is built from 15 residues.

At least ten counts were recorded for this clonotype. This rearrangement joins TRBV5-6 to TRBJ2-7; D not resolved. V was clipped by 1 base and J by 7 bases, with 21 bases between them. Germline V CDR1 and CDR2: SGHDT, YYEEEE. This CDR3 has 16 amino acids. The CDR3 spells CASSLHGLDRNHEQYF. In DNA, the CDR3 is TGTGCCAGCAGCTTGCATGGGCTAGACCGCAATCATGAGCAGTACTTC.

This clonotype has more than one count but fewer than ten. This chain connects TRBV12-3 or TRBV12-4 to TRBJ2-2; a possible D gene is TRBD2 (5 bases). V lost 8 bases to trimming and J lost 0 bases, with 13 bases between them. CDR3 length equals 15 residues. The DNA for the CDR3 is TGTGCCAGCGGGTCAACGGGGTCGAACACCGGGGAGCTGTTTTTT. Amino acid sequence: CASGSTGSNTGELFF.

The chain uses TRBV5-1 and TRBJ1-1, with 9 nucleotides matching TRBD1. V gave up 4 bases and J gave up 1 base; unmatched junction bases: 5. Germline V lookup: CDR1 SGHRS, CDR2 YFSETQ. The CDR3 contains 15 residues. CDR3 DNA sequence: TGCGCCAGCAGCAGGGGGACAGGGCCGAACACTGAAGCTTTCTTT. Protein: CASSRGTGPNTEAFF.